A single sample is the source of the 30 T cell receptor beta chains below, sequenced in a study of CD8+ T cells in alopecia areata. Described treatment: oral pan-JAK inhibitor, 5-10 mg twice daily. RNA extraction was followed by reverse transcription into cDNA, which acted as the sequencing template. This table comes from immunoSEQ multiplex PCR, and its TCRdb copy is limited to in-frame clones, with some not included. Of approximately 190,000 clones listed, 58% are singletons. The sequencing here drew on CD4+ T cells sorted from blood, taken at week 24, from a patient treated with tofacitinib. The origin of the receptors is a human donor with alopecia areata.

The table lists this clone with a few counts. The chain employs TRBV29-1 and TRBJ2-3; D uncertain. Germline V gene lookup returns CDR1 SQVTM and CDR2 ANQGSEA. V was cut by 3 bases and J by 0 bases, with 10 bases left in between. CDR3 length equals 14 residues. CDR3 in amino acids: CSVEPGGSTDTQYF. The CDR3 nucleotides are TGCAGCGTTGAGCCGGGCGGCAGCACAGATACGCAGTATTTT.

The CDR3, as DNA: TGCGCCAGCAGCGACCTGACAGTGGATTATAATTCACCCCTCCACTTT. This gives the protein CASSDLTVDYNSPLHF. The V and J genes are TRBV5-1 and TRBJ1-6, with D tentatively TRBD1 (5 bases). CDR1 SGHRS and CDR2 YFSETQ come from the germline V gene. The CDR3 is made up of 16 amino acids. Trimming cost V 4 bases and J 4 bases, with 15 bases left between them.

This clone has more than one count but fewer than ten. J is TRBJ2-5 and V is TRBV7-9; D gene uncertain. Germline V gene sequence: CDR1 SEHNR, CDR2 FQNEAQ (reference sequence). This CDR3 is built from 12 residues. V shed 5 bases and J shed 5 bases, with 9 bases lying between them. CDR3 in DNA: TGTGCCAGCAGCCCCCCTTGGGAGACCCAGTACTTC. It yields the protein CASSPPWETQYF.

The gene calls are TRBV4-1 and TRBJ2-5, with D perhaps matching TRBD2 (6 bases). This CDR3 contains 14 residues. The V end was cut by 4 bases, the J end by 4 bases, with 13 bases between. Germline-derived CDR1 and CDR2 are MGHRA and YSYEKL. In DNA, the CDR3 is TGCGCCAGCAGCCCCAATGGGGGGATAGAGACCCAGTACTTC. It specifies CASSPNGGIETQYF.

The rearrangement joins TRBV6-1 to TRBJ2-7; D might be TRBD1 (5 bases). The V gene lost 6 bases and the J gene lost 2 bases, with 8 bases spanning the gap. CDR3 length: 12 residues. The germline V gene encodes CDR1 MNHNS and CDR2 SASEGT. CDR3 loop: CASRPGTYEQYF. As DNA, the CDR3 is TGTGCCAGCAGACCAGGGACCTACGAGCAGTACTTC.

The chain recombines TRBV29-1 with TRBJ2-5; D is perhaps TRBD2 (6 bases). The V gene's germline CDR1 is SQVTM and CDR2 ANQGSEA. The V and J ends lost 1 base and 5 bases respectively, with 14 bases between them. The CDR3 loop spans 14 amino acids. For the CDR3, the DNA is TGCAGCGTTGAAGCTTGGAGGGCTCGGGAGACCCAGTACTTC. Residues: CSVEAWRARETQYF.

The chain joins TRBV25-1 to TRBJ2-7; D gene uncertain. Germline V gene data show CDR1 as MGHDK and CDR2 as SYGVNS. CDR3 length: 11 residues. Trimming left V 4 bases short and J 4 bases short, with 5 bases between. In DNA form, the CDR3 reads TGTGCCAGCAGTGGAAAATACGAGCAGTACTTC. This translates into CASSGKYEQYF.

This clone turned up a few times. The rearrangement links TRBV4-2 to TRBJ2-3; tentatively, D is TRBD1 (6 bases). This CDR3 is built from 16 residues. Germline loops: CDR1 LGHNA, CDR2 YNFKEQ. V was pared by 1 base and J by 0 bases, with 11 bases between. CDR3 nucleotide sequence: TGTGCCAGCAGCCAAGGAGGACAGACTAGCACAGATACGCAGTATTTT. Amino acid sequence: CASSQGGQTSTDTQYF.

This chain links TRBV27 with TRBJ1-2; maybe TRBD1 (6 bases). This CDR3 has 14 residues. CDR1 is MNHEY and CDR2 is SMNVEV in the germline V gene (reference sequence). V lost 6 bases to trimming and J lost 7 bases, with 18 bases between them. DNA for the CDR3: TGTGCCAGCAGCCCAGCGGGGGGCGAGTCTGGCTACACCTTC. Its translation is CASSPAGGESGYTF.

This clone was found many times. Within the sample, other DNA sequences also encode this same CDR3. The V gene is TRBV7-2, the J gene TRBJ2-3, with no clear D. V lost 5 bases and J 2 bases, leaving 5 bases between the germline ends. CDR1 SGHTA and CDR2 FQGNSA come from the germline V gene. The CDR3 totals 12 residues. CDR3 sequence reads: CASSPYTDTQYF. In DNA form, the CDR3 reads TGTGCCAGCAGCCCGTACACAGATACGCAGTATTTT.

This clone was seen a handful of times. This rearrangement joins TRBV19 to TRBJ2-7, with D maybe TRBD1 (5 bases). Germline CDR1 and CDR2: LNHDA and SQIVND (reference sequence). The CDR3 covers 14 residues. V was trimmed by 4 bases and J by 0 bases, leaving 10 bases between them. The CDR3 DNA reads TGTGCCAGTAGTAAAGGGGTCTTCTCCTACGAGCAGTACTTC. Translated, it gives CASSKGVFSYEQYF.

The chain couples TRBV7-9 to TRBJ2-1, with 7 bases that match TRBD2. The CDR3 has 12 amino acids. V was clipped by 6 bases and J by 8 bases; unmatched bases: 4. CDR1 is SEHNR and CDR2 is FQNEAQ in the germline V gene (reference sequence). In DNA, the CDR3 is TGTGCCAGCAGTGTAACTAGCGATGAGCAGTTCTTC. Protein sequence: CASSVTSDEQFF.

V usage is TRBV15 and J usage is TRBJ2-4; D remains unclear. The germline gives CDR1 LNHNV, CDR2 YYDKDF (reference sequence). The CDR3 runs to 15 residues. The V and J ends lost 0 bases and 0 bases respectively, with 6 bases between them. The DNA for the CDR3 is TGTGCCACCAGCAGAGATCGGGCAGCCAAAAACATTCAGTACTTC. This gives the protein CATSRDRAAKNIQYF.

The chain employs TRBV18 and TRBJ1-2, with no clear D. V was pared by 5 bases and J by 6 bases, with 10 bases between. Germline assignment: CDR1 KGHSH and CDR2 LQKENI. The CDR3 loop spans 12 amino acids. CDR3 amino acids: CASSTNRDGYTF. The CDR3 DNA is TGTGCCAGCTCAACCAATAGGGATGGCTACACCTTC.

This clone was observed a single time. The chain carries TRBV5-1 and TRBJ1-1; D unresolved. Germline CDR1 reads SGHRS; CDR2 reads YFSETQ. V lost 6 bases to trimming and J lost 0 bases, with 9 bases between them. The CDR3 contains 13 residues. CDR3 amino acids: CASTGPMNTEAFF. CDR3 DNA sequence: TGCGCCAGCACCGGACCCATGAACACTGAAGCTTTCTTT.

In regard to this clone: This sample includes further DNA sequences coding for the same CDR3. The V gene is TRBV25-1, the J gene TRBJ1-1; tentative D call: TRBD1 (6 bases). The CDR3 is made up of 14 amino acids. The germline gives CDR1 MGHDK, CDR2 SYGVNS. Trimming removed 7 bases at V and 0 bases at J, with 12 bases between. CDR3 sequence reads: CASTQGGMNTEAFF. For the CDR3, the DNA is TGTGCCAGCACACAGGGAGGAATGAACACTGAAGCTTTCTTT.

Only one count was recorded for this clone. This chain joins TRBV7-6 and TRBJ2-3; 9 nucleotides match TRBD2. The V gene end was trimmed by 5 bases and the J gene end by 3 bases; junction bases not matched to a gene: 9. In germline, CDR1 is SGHVS, CDR2 FNYEAQ. CDR3 length: 16 residues. The CDR3 here is CASSPIAGVITDTQYF. The CDR3 coding sequence is TGTGCCAGCAGCCCCATAGCGGGAGTAATTACAGATACGCAGTATTTT. Together with reference TRBV7-6 and TRBJ2-3, the CDR3 gives the full variable domain: GAGVSQSPRYKVTKRGQDVALRCDPISGHVSLYWYRQALGQGPEFLTYFNYEAQQDKSGLPNDRFSAERPEGSISTLTIQRTEQRDSAMYRCASSPIAGVITDTQYFGPGTRLTVL.

The gene calls are TRBV4-1 and TRBJ2-3, with a possible D match to TRBD2 (5 bases). In germline, CDR1 is MGHRA, CDR2 YSYEKL. The CDR3 extends over 17 amino acids. Trimming removed 1 base at V and 2 bases at J, with 16 bases between. As DNA, the CDR3 is TGCGCCAGCAGCCAAGGAGGTAGCGAGGATATCACAGATACGCAGTATTTT. This encodes CASSQGGSEDITDTQYF.

This clone occurred a few times. The genes are TRBV27 and TRBJ2-2, with 9 bases matching TRBD2. Germline V gene sequence: CDR1 MNHEY, CDR2 SMNVEV (reference sequence). This CDR3 spans 16 amino acids. The J segment lost 5 bases and the V segment lost 5 bases, leaving 9 bases of the junction unmatched. CDR3 nucleotides: TGTGCCAGCAGTCCCAGTCCGCGGGGGGGAACCGGGGAGCTGTTTTTT. Amino acids: CASSPSPRGGTGELFF.

In this sample, this clone turned up many times. This chain uses TRBV28 with TRBJ2-7, with 9 positions matching TRBD2. The V gene's germline CDR1 is MDHEN and CDR2 SYDVKM. The CDR3 covers 15 residues. The J segment lost 2 bases and the V segment lost 3 bases, leaving 5 bases of the junction unmatched. The CDR3 protein is CASSLTSGVTYEQYF. The CDR3, as DNA: TGTGCCAGCAGTTTGACTAGCGGAGTAACCTACGAGCAGTACTTC.

The J gene is TRBJ1-2, the V gene TRBV23-1; D is uncertain. TRBV23-1 is an open reading frame whose function is uncertain. Trimming left V 3 bases short and J 0 bases short, with 8 bases between. CDR3 length: 14 residues. CDR3 sequence (DNA): TGCGCCAGCAGTCAGTGCCTGGCTAACTATGGCTACACCTTC. It specifies CASSQCLANYGYTF.

The V and J genes are TRBV14 and TRBJ2-7; perhaps TRBD1 as D (6 bases). Trimming removed 4 bases at V and 2 bases at J, with 15 bases between. This CDR3 is built from 15 residues. Germline V gene lookup returns CDR1 SGHDN and CDR2 FVKESK. The CDR3 sequence is CASSRWTVGAYEQYF. CDR3 nucleotides: TGTGCCAGCAGCCGGTGGACAGTCGGCGCCTACGAGCAGTACTTC.

This chain joins TRBV30 and TRBJ2-2; 8 positions match TRBD1. The CDR3 has 13 residues. Germline lookup yields CDR1 GTSNPN and CDR2 SVGIG (reference sequence). Trimming cost V 5 bases and J 4 bases; bases outside gene matches: 3. In DNA, the CDR3 is TGTGCCTGGGCCGGGACAGGCACCGGGGAGCTGTTTTTT. The encoded protein is CAWAGTGTGELFF.

The V gene is TRBV29-1, the J gene TRBJ1-3; unclear D gene. The germline gives CDR1 SQVTM, CDR2 ANQGSEA. V lost 4 bases, J lost 3 bases, and 7 bases lay in between. This CDR3 region has 12 residues. Here the CDR3 reads CSVAGNGNTIYF. Here the CDR3 DNA reads TGCAGCGTTGCTGGAAATGGAAACACCATATATTTT. The complete variable domain, with remaining parts taken from reference TRBV29-1 and TRBJ1-3, reads SAVISQKPSRDICQRGTSLTIQCQVDSQVTMMFWYRQQPGQSLTLIATANQGSEATYESGFVIDKFPISRPNLTFSTLTVSNMSPEDSSIYLCSVAGNGNTIYFGEGSWLTVV.

This chain links TRBV14 with TRBJ2-5; D remains unclear. Germline V CDR1 and CDR2: SGHDN, FVKESK. This CDR3 is 14 amino acids long. Trimming stripped 4 bases from V and 1 base from J, with 10 bases between. CDR3 in DNA: TGTGCCAGCAGCCTCCGGCGGAGCCAAGAGACCCAGTACTTC. Amino acids: CASSLRRSQETQYF.

The chain has TRBV7-2 and TRBJ2-7; the match to TRBD2 covers 8 bases. Losses at the gene ends were 5 bases for V and 4 bases for J; bases not matched to a gene: 10. The germline CDR1 and CDR2 sequences are SGHTA and FQGNSA. The CDR3 extends over 15 amino acids. DNA for the CDR3: TGTGCCAGCAGCCCTTTGAGCGGGAGTGGGTACGAGCAGTACTTC. Translation: CASSPLSGSGYEQYF.

The rearrangement links TRBV5-4 to TRBJ2-3; D is ambiguous. The germline gives CDR1 SGHNT, CDR2 YYREEE (reference sequence). V lost 4 bases to trimming and J lost 1 base, with 16 bases between them. This CDR3 spans 16 amino acids. DNA of the CDR3: TGTGCCAGCAGCATAGACCCAGGCTTACGCACAGATACGCAGTATTTT. This translates into CASSIDPGLRTDTQYF.

The chain recombines TRBV7-2 with TRBJ1-6, with 7 bases matching TRBD1. The CDR3 loop spans 13 amino acids. V lost 6 bases and J lost 5; bases outside the gene matches: 1. Germline V gene lookup returns CDR1 SGHTA and CDR2 FQGNSA. CDR3 in DNA: TGTGCCAGCAGGGGACAGAATAATTCACCCCTCCACTTT. Translating it yields CASRGQNNSPLHF.

The rearrangement uses TRBV10-3 and TRBJ2-7, with 7 bases matching TRBD2. There are 14 residues in the CDR3. CDR1 is ENHRY, CDR2 SYGVKD, per germline. Trimming cost V 2 bases and J 4 bases; bases outside gene matches: 5. The CDR3 DNA is TGTGCCATCAGTGAGGCCAGCGGGATATACGAGCAGTACTTC. Its protein product is CAISEASGIYEQYF.

The sample holds a few counts of this clone. This CDR3 reads CASSRTAATGKETQYF. DNA of the CDR3: TGCGCCAGCAGCCGAACCGCCGCGACAGGGAAAGAGACCCAGTACTTC. The chain is built from TRBV4-3 and TRBJ2-5, with 7 bases fitting TRBD1. The CDR3 length is 16 residues. The trim removed 4 bases at V and 3 bases at J, leaving 11 bases unmatched. Per germline, CDR1 LGHNA and CDR2 YSLEER.